Listed below are T cell receptor beta chains from one sample, sequenced in a study of cytomegalovirus exposure and HLA in healthy donors. The table came from immunoSEQ multiplex PCR; TCRdb's copy has only in-frame clones and leaves some out. The data contain under 50,000 clones, under 75% of them singletons. Sequencing was done on a sample of PBMCs. These receptor sequences come from a man aged 30 to 45 in good health and CMV-seronegative. CDR3s leave out the opening cysteine and the closing phenylalanine or tryptophan. The order of the fields is V gene, D gene, J gene, CDR3 protein. D genes are given only for firm matches.

v_call: TRBV10-3; d_call: NA; j_call: TRBJ1-5; cdr3_aa: AISESGSNQPQH
v_call: TRBV4-2; d_call: TRBD2; j_call: TRBJ2-7; cdr3_aa: ASSQQPGTSGRYEQY
v_call: TRBV29-1; d_call: NA; j_call: TRBJ2-7; cdr3_aa: SVSGSYEQY
v_call: TRBV25-1; d_call: TRBD1; j_call: TRBJ2-7; cdr3_aa: ASSVTGVIGEQY
v_call: TRBV2; d_call: NA; j_call: TRBJ1-1; cdr3_aa: ASSVGFGTEAF
v_call: TRBV4-2; d_call: NA; j_call: TRBJ2-3; cdr3_aa: ASSQAYREQGDTQY
v_call: TRBV5-1; d_call: TRBD1; j_call: TRBJ2-1; cdr3_aa: ASSRGTGAHNEQF
v_call: TRBV30; d_call: NA; j_call: TRBJ2-3; cdr3_aa: AWSVRDTQY
v_call: TRBV2; d_call: TRBD1; j_call: TRBJ1-1; cdr3_aa: ASGESRGQAF
v_call: TRBV5-4; d_call: NA; j_call: TRBJ2-3; cdr3_aa: ASRQGGGTSTDTQY
v_call: TRBV2; d_call: TRBD2; j_call: TRBJ2-5; cdr3_aa: ASSEGGLAGGPETQY
v_call: TRBV30; d_call: TRBD1; j_call: TRBJ1-1; cdr3_aa: AWNRQGKTEAF
v_call: TRBV6-4; d_call: TRBD2; j_call: TRBJ2-3; cdr3_aa: ASSDTSGRHTDTQY
v_call: TRBV30; d_call: NA; j_call: TRBJ2-7; cdr3_aa: AWSVGGIGSYEQY
v_call: TRBV7-9; d_call: NA; j_call: TRBJ2-2; cdr3_aa: ASSLALVDTGELF
v_call: TRBV19; d_call: NA; j_call: TRBJ2-5; cdr3_aa: ASSMGQGQETQY
v_call: TRBV6-4; d_call: TRBD2; j_call: TRBJ2-3; cdr3_aa: ASRSGARQY
v_call: TRBV5-1; d_call: TRBD2; j_call: TRBJ2-1; cdr3_aa: ASTTRGREWYNEQF
v_call: TRBV2; d_call: NA; j_call: TRBJ2-2; cdr3_aa: ASREDYNTGELF
v_call: TRBV5-1; d_call: NA; j_call: TRBJ1-1; cdr3_aa: ASTPDVGGQNTEAF
v_call: TRBV21-1; d_call: NA; j_call: TRBJ2-7; cdr3_aa: AGGSGRGREQY
v_call: TRBV25-1; d_call: NA; j_call: TRBJ2-3; cdr3_aa: ASDDTTRGTDTQY
v_call: TRBV7-9; d_call: NA; j_call: TRBJ2-6; cdr3_aa: ASSPRGASSGANVLT
v_call: TRBV6-1; d_call: TRBD2; j_call: TRBJ2-7; cdr3_aa: ATNIAGGPYEQY
v_call: TRBV11-3; d_call: TRBD1; j_call: TRBJ1-5; cdr3_aa: ASSLLRDSVFNQPQH
v_call: TRBV27; d_call: NA; j_call: TRBJ2-7; cdr3_aa: ASSSGDEQY
v_call: TRBV7-2; d_call: NA; j_call: TRBJ2-3; cdr3_aa: ASSFMYWEVTDTQY
v_call: TRBV5-1; d_call: TRBD1; j_call: TRBJ2-2; cdr3_aa: ASSLAFGDRGNTGELF